The clone carrying this T cell receptor (beta chain) was observed a handful of times. Antigen unknown. Germline V gene data show CDR1 as SNHLY and CDR2 as FYNNEI. Trimming took 2 bases from V and 6 from J, leaving 14 bases between them. The CDR3 sequence is 15 residues long. This record belongs to a study of naive and memory T cell subsets. Study results and limitations: Potentially, T cell activation and differentiation skew this RNA-based measurement.

Amplification of ligated cDNA took four PCR rounds with SP2 and nested alpha and beta constant primers. One entry per CDR3 protein, called by TCRdb with MiXCR from the 5' RACE reads. The data hold roughly 60,000 distinct CDR3 sequences, with roughly 8.1% observed a single time. An oligonucleotide containing a UMI was ligated to the 3' end of TCR cDNA. This TCR derives from a female donor in good health. V and J are TRBV2 and TRBJ1-5; TRBD1 is a possible D gene (5 bases). The CDR3 DNA is TGTGCCAGCAGTGAAAGGGCGGGACGGGTTCAGCCCCAGCATTTT. It encodes CASSERAGRVQPQHF.